Listed below are T cell receptor beta chains from one sample, sequenced in a study of PD-L1 blockade in urothelial cancer. Measured with immunoSEQ multiplex PCR; TCRdb has only the in-frame clones, and not every one. Among around 92,000 clones listed, 70% to 90% were seen once. Sequenced here: PBMCs, sampled around atezolizumab (anti-PD-L1) treatment. These receptors were taken from a woman over 75 with urothelial cancer. CDR3s include the opening cysteine and the closing phenylalanine or tryptophan. Fields, in order: clone size, D gene, V gene, J gene, CDR3 DNA, CDR3 protein. D genes are given only for firm matches. Some rows mark clone size as missing; the rest say once, few, many or name a class of expanded clone.

-	-	TRBV19	TRBJ1-2	TGTGCCAGTAGTATCCGGGTAGACTATGGCTACACCTTC	CASSIRVDYGYTF
-	TRBD2	TRBV11-2	TRBJ2-7	TGTGCCAGCAGCTTATTGCGGGAGAACCCCTACGAGCAGTACTTC	CASSLLRENPYEQYF
-	-	TRBV5-1	TRBJ2-7	TGCGCCAGCAGCTTGGCGGGGAGGAACTCCTACGAGCAGTACTTC	CASSLAGRNSYEQYF
-	-	TRBV18	TRBJ2-7	TGTGCCAGCTCACCGGGCAGACAAGCCTACGAGCAGTACTTC	CASSPGRQAYEQYF
once	TRBD2	TRBV18	TRBJ2-1	TGTGCCAGCTCAACACTAGCGGGAACGGATGAGCAGTTCTTC	CASSTLAGTDEQFF
-	-	TRBV10-3	TRBJ2-1	TGTGCCATCAGTGAGCGGGGAAATGAGCAGTTCTTC	CAISERGNEQFF
-	TRBD1	TRBV9	TRBJ2-5	TGTGCCAGCAGCGTAACAGGGGGCAAGGAGACCCAGTACTTC	CASSVTGGKETQYF
-	-	TRBV28	TRBJ1-5	TGTGCCAGCAGTTTAGAGTTAGAGCCCCAGCATTTT	CASSLELEPQHF
-	TRBD1	TRBV5-6	TRBJ2-5	TGTGCCAGCAGCTTCTCGGGACAGGGGCAAGAGACCCAGTACTTC	CASSFSGQGQETQYF
-	-	TRBV28	TRBJ1-5	TGTGCCAGCAGTTTGGGGGGGACAAGTCAGCCCCAGCATTTT	CASSLGGTSQPQHF
-	TRBD1	TRBV30	TRBJ2-3	TGTGCCTGGAGTATCGGACAGGGGACAGATACGCAGTATTTT	CAWSIGQGTDTQYF
-	-	TRBV5-1	TRBJ2-1	TGCGCCAGCAGCCGCGAGGGCAGGAGATCCTACAATGAGCAGTTCTTC	CASSREGRRSYNEQFF
-	TRBD1	TRBV2	TRBJ2-7	TGTGCCAGCAGTTGGGACAGGGGAACCTACGAGCAGTACTTC	CASSWDRGTYEQYF
once	TRBD1	TRBV30	TRBJ2-3	TGTGCCTGGAGCGTGACAGGGCCTCGTGGAACGCAGTATTTT	CAWSVTGPRGTQYF
-	TRBD2	TRBV28	TRBJ2-1	TGTGCCAGCAGCCCTCCGGGGAGGGCCAATAATGAGCAGTTCTTC	CASSPPGRANNEQFF
-	-	TRBV11-2	TRBJ2-1	TGTGCCAGCAGCCCCCTTCGTTCGTACAATGAGCAGTTCTTC	CASSPLRSYNEQFF
once	-	TRBV14	TRBJ1-1	TGTGCCAGCAGCCCGTACACAGGGAACCCTGAAGCTTTCTTT	CASSPYTGNPEAFF
few	TRBD1	TRBV5-4	TRBJ1-2	TGTGCCAGCAGCCGCGTTGGGACAGATAACTATGGCTACACCTTC	CASSRVGTDNYGYTF
-	TRBD2	TRBV27	TRBJ2-5	TGTGCCAGCAGCCCCTATGGGGGGGTAACTCAAGAGACCCAGTACTTC	CASSPYGGVTQETQYF
-	TRBD1	TRBV5-1	TRBJ1-4	TGCGCCAGCAGCTTGGGACAGGGACAAGAAAATGAAAAACTGTTTTTT	CASSLGQGQENEKLFF
-	TRBD2	TRBV5-1	TRBJ2-7	TGCGCCAGCAGCTTGTCCCCCAGCGGGAGCCACGAGCAGTACTTC	CASSLSPSGSHEQYF
-	-	TRBV6-5	TRBJ2-5	TGTGCCAGCAGCTTAATTTTCCAAGAGACCCAGTACTTC	CASSLIFQETQYF
-	TRBD1	TRBV29-1	TRBJ1-5	TGCAGCGTTCTACTCGGGACAGGGGGTTTCAATCAGCCCCAGCATTTT	CSVLLGTGGFNQPQHF
-	TRBD1	TRBV11-3	TRBJ2-2	TGTGCCAGCAGACCGGGACAGGGGCCCACCGGGGAGCTGTTTTTT	CASRPGQGPTGELFF
-	TRBD1	TRBV7-2	TRBJ1-2	TGTGCCAGCAGCCCGAACAGCGACAGGGGGAACTATGGCTACACCTTC	CASSPNSDRGNYGYTF
-	-	TRBV4-1	TRBJ1-1	TGCGCCAGCAGCCAAGAAGTCCGGGGGGCGAACACTGAAGCTTTCTTT	CASSQEVRGANTEAFF
-	TRBD1	TRBV7-2	TRBJ2-7	TGTGCCAGCAGCCCGAAGGACAGGGACGAGCAGTACTTC	CASSPKDRDEQYF
-	-	TRBV2	TRBJ2-7	TGTGCCAGCAAGGACACTTTCTACGAGCAGTACTTC	CASKDTFYEQYF
-	TRBD1	TRBV30	TRBJ2-2	TGTGCCTGGAGTGTATGGAGACAGGGGACGAACACCGGGGAGCTGTTTTTT	CAWSVWRQGTNTGELFF
-	-	TRBV4-2	TRBJ2-3	TGTGCCAGCAGCCAGGCGGCCACTAGCACAGATACGCAGTATTTT	CASSQAATSTDTQYF
-	-	TRBV10-3	TRBJ2-1	TGTGCCATCAATACAGCCAACAATGAGCAGTTCTTC	CAINTANNEQFF